The clone carrying this T cell receptor beta chain was counted once. The CDR3 runs to 15 residues. V was clipped by 4 bases and J by 2 bases; unmatched bases: 2. Germline CDR1 and CDR2: SGDLS and YYNGEE. This record comes from a study of blood T cell repertoires in COVID-19. The overall study: PBMCs, B-cell-depleted T cells, or T cells provided the cDNA or gDNA that made up the material.

How the authors handled the data: Researchers report that nucleated cell counts were estimated from reference gene primer amplification. The protocol was immunoSEQ multiplex PCR, while the TCRdb copy is restricted to in-frame clones and leaves out a portion. Clonal size and the V and J genes are those of that table, whereas D and trimming came from the DNA. The data contain 100,000 to 150,000 clones, over 70% of them singletons. This TCR came from a man aged 45-60 years with active COVID-19. The sequenced sample consisted of peripheral blood. The rearrangement links TRBV9 to TRBJ2-2; TRBD2 matches 10 bases. As DNA, the CDR3 is TGTGCCAGCAGCCTAGCGGGGGATAACACCGGGGAGCTGTTTTTT. This sequence encodes CASSLAGDNTGELFF.